These 22 T cell receptor beta chains were all obtained from the same sample, sequenced in a study of T cell responses to AZD1222 COVID-19 vaccine (dated by TCRdb to about 2021). The method was the immunoSEQ multiplex PCR assay. TCRdb's version of the immuneACCESS table is confined to in-frame rearrangements and falls short of the full clone set. An unresolved V gene accounts for under half of the shortfall where checked; the remainder is of unknown origin. This sample is represented by about 160,000 clones; roughly 94% of them were singletons. The ten largest make up 4% to 5.5% of the sample. The time point label, as the study defines it: baseline before first vaccination. Reading the label with the study, this specimen's treatment or condition is: meningococcal conjugate vaccine given as trial control. The sequencing used peripheral blood, collected on day 0 of MenACWY control vaccination. The receptor source for this set is an adult in good health.

CDR3 bases: TGTGCCAGCAGTTTAGGGTCAGACCCGTCTCAGTGGCCCCAGCATTTT. It yields the protein CASSLGSDPSQWPQHF. V usage is TRBV27 and J usage is TRBJ1-5; D gene ambiguous. This CDR3 region has 16 residues. V was clipped by 2 bases and J by 9 bases, with 20 bases between them. Germline loops: CDR1 MNHEY, CDR2 SMNVEV (reference sequence).

The chain carries TRBV19 and TRBJ2-7, with 7 nucleotides matching TRBD1. Unmatched junction bases numbered 7, after V lost 4 bases and J lost 1 base. Germline loops: CDR1 LNHDA, CDR2 SQIVND (reference sequence). This CDR3 has 15 residues. The CDR3 here is CASSTRRTGSYEQYF. The CDR3 DNA reads TGTGCCAGTAGTACCCGTCGGACAGGTTCCTACGAGCAGTACTTC.

This clone has only one observation. The gene calls are TRBV27 and TRBJ1-6; D uncertain. The CDR3 loop spans 16 amino acids. The V gene's germline CDR1 is MNHEY and CDR2 SMNVEV (reference sequence). V was pared by 6 bases and J by 4 bases, with 16 bases between. The CDR3 sequence is CASRPVGAEYNSPLHF. DNA for the CDR3: TGTGCCAGCAGGCCGGTTGGTGCCGAGTATAATTCACCCCTCCACTTT.

The rearrangement joins TRBV4-3 to TRBJ1-3, with a weak D call TRBD1 (6 bases). V lost 5 bases, J lost 2 bases, and 13 bases lay in between. Per the germline V gene, CDR1 is LGHNA and CDR2 is YSLEER. The length of the CDR3 is 15 residues. The CDR3 region has the DNA TGCGCCAGCAGCGTCCTTGGGGGGCCTGGAAACACCATATATTTT. Its protein is CASSVLGGPGNTIYF.

The J gene is TRBJ1-1, the V gene TRBV5-1; D ambiguous. The CDR3 loop spans 13 amino acids. Germline values: CDR1 SGHRS, CDR2 YFSETQ. Trimming pared 1 base from V and 2 bases from J, leaving 6 bases between. The CDR3 DNA sequence: TGCGCCAGCAGCTTGAGCAGAAACACTGAAGCTTTCTTT. Its protein is CASSLSRNTEAFF.

J is TRBJ1-1 and V is TRBV14; D is unclear. The CDR3 totals 16 residues. Trimming left V 2 bases short and J 0 bases short, with 13 bases between. Per the germline V gene, CDR1 is SGHDN and CDR2 is FVKESK. This CDR3 reads CASSQKALHMNTEAFF. The CDR3 DNA sequence: TGTGCCAGCAGCCAAAAAGCACTCCACATGAACACTGAAGCTTTCTTT.

V usage is TRBV5-1 and J usage is TRBJ2-7, with 12 positions matching TRBD2. CDR1 SGHRS and CDR2 YFSETQ come from the germline V gene. V dropped 3 bases and J dropped 0; count of bases not matched to a gene: 4. CDR3 length equals 16 residues. The CDR3 DNA follows: TGCGCCAGCAGCTCCGGACTAGCGGGGAGCTCCTACGAGCAGTACTTC. Translated: CASSSGLAGSSYEQYF.

V usage is TRBV7-9 and J usage is TRBJ2-1; 11 bases are shared with TRBD2. V dropped 1 base and J dropped 0; count of bases not matched to a gene: 8. The CDR3 is 19 residues long. CDR1 and CDR2 from the germline V gene are SEHNR and FQNEAQ (reference sequence). The CDR3 loop is CASSLGLAGTGLSYNEQFF. The CDR3 DNA is TGTGCCAGCAGCTTAGGACTAGCGGGAACGGGCCTCTCCTACAATGAGCAGTTCTTC.

The chain couples TRBV7-9 to TRBJ2-3; D might be TRBD1 or TRBD2, each matching 5 bases. The germline gives CDR1 SEHNR, CDR2 FQNEAQ (reference sequence). The CDR3 covers 16 residues. V was cut by 4 bases and J by 6 bases, with 20 bases left in between. This CDR3 is CASSSPGRRSGDTQYF. The CDR3 DNA is TGTGCCAGCAGCTCACCGGGACGGCGGTCGGGGGATACGCAGTATTTT.

This chain joins TRBV14 and TRBJ1-4; unclear D gene. The V gene lost 0 bases and the J gene lost 4 bases, with 9 bases spanning the gap. Germline V gene data show CDR1 as SGHDN and CDR2 as FVKESK. CDR3 length: 15 residues. The CDR3 protein is CASSQDVSGNEKLFF. Here the CDR3 DNA reads TGTGCCAGCAGCCAAGACGTATCCGGTAATGAAAAACTGTTTTTT.

This chain joins TRBV9 and TRBJ2-7, with D tentatively TRBD1 (5 bases). Trimming left V 0 bases short and J 3 bases short, with 13 bases between. This CDR3 spans 15 amino acids. Per germline, CDR1 SGDLS and CDR2 YYNGEE. The DNA of the CDR3 is TGTGCCAGCAGCGTAGCAGGGAAGGGAATCTACGAGCAGTACTTC. Encoded protein: CASSVAGKGIYEQYF.

The chain couples TRBV18 to TRBJ1-6, with D possibly matching TRBD1 (5 bases). V was pared by 3 bases and J by 8 bases, with 11 bases between. From germline, CDR1 is KGHSH and CDR2 LQKENI. The CDR3 spans 14 residues. The CDR3 coding sequence is TGTGCCAGCTCACCGGGACCCTCAGATTCACCCCTCCACTTT. Residues: CASSPGPSDSPLHF.

The chain employs TRBV7-2 and TRBJ2-5; D may be TRBD2 (5 bases). Germline V lookup: CDR1 SGHTA, CDR2 FQGNSA. The V and J ends lost 6 bases and 3 bases respectively, with 11 bases between them. CDR3 length: 13 amino acids. CDR3 nucleotide sequence: TGTGCCAGCAGGGGAGCTGGTAAAGAGACCCAGTACTTC. This gives the protein CASRGAGKETQYF.

The chain has TRBV28 and TRBJ1-4; D uncertain. Germline lookup yields CDR1 MDHEN and CDR2 SYDVKM. V lost 6 bases and J 0 bases, leaving 8 bases between the germline ends. The CDR3 has 14 residues. The CDR3 coding sequence is TGTGCCAGCAGCAGACAACCAACTAATGAAAAACTGTTTTTT. As protein: CASSRQPTNEKLFF.

The chain has TRBV27 and TRBJ2-3; 8 positions agree with TRBD1. V lost 6 bases, J lost 1 base, and 9 bases stayed unmatched. Germline V gene sequence: CDR1 MNHEY, CDR2 SMNVEV (reference sequence). The CDR3 runs to 16 residues. CDR3 loop: CASSKQGGLGTDTQYF. Here the CDR3 DNA reads TGTGCCAGCAGCAAACAGGGGGGCTTAGGCACAGATACGCAGTATTTT.

The CDR3 sequence: CASSPLGVAGSSYEQYF. CDR3 in DNA: TGTGCCAGCAGCCCCCTTGGAGTAGCGGGTAGCTCCTACGAGCAGTACTTC. The chain has TRBV11-2 and TRBJ2-7; 7 positions match TRBD2. This CDR3 is built from 17 residues. Germline CDR1 and CDR2: SGHAT and FQNNGV. The ends lost 5 bases at V and 0 bases at J; junction bases unmatched: 13.

The V call is TRBV9, the J call TRBJ2-3, with a possible D match to TRBD2 (7 bases). Trimming took off 4 bases at V and 7 bases at J, with 13 bases between the two ends. Germline V CDR1 and CDR2: SGDLS, YYNGEE. This CDR3 has 13 residues. CDR3 nucleotide sequence: TGTGCCAGCAGCTCGGCGGGGGCCCATACGCAGTATTTT. This translates into CASSSAGAHTQYF.

This rearrangement joins TRBV6-2 or TRBV6-3 to TRBJ1-2; D remains ambiguous. The germline V and J ends were trimmed by 5 bases and 7 bases, with 11 bases remaining between them. Germline assignment: CDR1 MNHEY and CDR2 SVGEGT. There are 12 residues in the CDR3. DNA for the CDR3: TGTGCCAGCAGTCGACTACTACCTGGCTACACCTTC. As protein: CASSRLLPGYTF.

V gene TRBV24-1 combines with J gene TRBJ2-5; TRBD1 matches 11 bases. The CDR3 has 16 amino acids. V trimming: 3 bases; J trimming: 4 bases; junction bases outside the gene matches: 6. The germline V gene has CDR1 KGHDR and CDR2 SFDVKD. CDR3 sequence: CATSDRDRGFGETQYF. For the CDR3, the DNA is TGTGCCACCAGTGATAGGGACAGGGGGTTTGGAGAGACCCAGTACTTC.

V usage is TRBV19 and J usage is TRBJ1-2; D remains unclear. Germline V gives CDR1 LNHDA, CDR2 SQIVND (reference sequence). V was trimmed by 1 base and J by 1 base, leaving 4 bases between them. The CDR3 covers 13 residues. The CDR3, as DNA: TGTGCCAGTAGTATAGCCCGTAACTATGGCTACACCTTC. This encodes CASSIARNYGYTF.

Notes on this clone: Distinct nucleotide sequences in the sample also encode this CDR3. The rearrangement uses TRBV4-2 and TRBJ2-3; D remains unclear. The CDR3 length is 13 residues. V was cut by 3 bases and J by 2 bases, with 6 bases left in between. Germline values: CDR1 LGHNA, CDR2 YNFKEQ. CDR3 in amino acids: CASSQGPTDTQYF. CDR3 in DNA: TGTGCCAGCAGCCAGGGCCCCACAGATACGCAGTATTTT.

This chain uses TRBV12-3 or TRBV12-4 with TRBJ1-6, with D maybe TRBD1 (6 bases). The CDR3 is 13 residues long. With 1 base removed from V and 10 bases from J, the gap between germline ends came to 8 bases. The CDR3 is CASSLEGGSPLHF. For the CDR3, the DNA is TGTGCCAGCAGTTTAGAGGGGGGGTCACCCCTCCACTTT.